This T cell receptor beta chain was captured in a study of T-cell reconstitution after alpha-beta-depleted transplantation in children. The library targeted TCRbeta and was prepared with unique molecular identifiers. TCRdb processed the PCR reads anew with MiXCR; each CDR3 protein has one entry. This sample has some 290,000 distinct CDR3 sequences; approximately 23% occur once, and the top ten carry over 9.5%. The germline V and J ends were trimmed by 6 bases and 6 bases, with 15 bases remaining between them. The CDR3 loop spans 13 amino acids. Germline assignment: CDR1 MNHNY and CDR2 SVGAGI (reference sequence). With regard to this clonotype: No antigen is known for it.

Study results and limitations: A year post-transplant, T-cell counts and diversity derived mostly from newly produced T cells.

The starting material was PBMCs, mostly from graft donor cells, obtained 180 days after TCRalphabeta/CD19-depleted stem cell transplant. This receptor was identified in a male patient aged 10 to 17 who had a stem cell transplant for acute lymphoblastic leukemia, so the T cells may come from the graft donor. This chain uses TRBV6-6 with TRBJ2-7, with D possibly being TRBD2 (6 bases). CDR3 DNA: TGTGCCAGCAGGTCGACGGAGGGCGCCGAGCAGTACTTC. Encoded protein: CASRSTEGAEQYF.